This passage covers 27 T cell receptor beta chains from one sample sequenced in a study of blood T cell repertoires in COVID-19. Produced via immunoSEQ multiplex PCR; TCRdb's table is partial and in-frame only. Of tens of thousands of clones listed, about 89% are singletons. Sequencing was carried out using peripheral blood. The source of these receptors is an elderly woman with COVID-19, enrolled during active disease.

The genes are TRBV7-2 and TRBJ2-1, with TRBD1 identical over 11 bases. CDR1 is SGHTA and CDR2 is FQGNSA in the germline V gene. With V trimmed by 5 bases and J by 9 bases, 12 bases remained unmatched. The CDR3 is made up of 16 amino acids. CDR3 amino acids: CASSRVGTGGRSEQFF. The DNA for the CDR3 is TGTGCCAGCAGCCGCGTGGGGACAGGGGGTAGGAGTGAGCAGTTCTTC.

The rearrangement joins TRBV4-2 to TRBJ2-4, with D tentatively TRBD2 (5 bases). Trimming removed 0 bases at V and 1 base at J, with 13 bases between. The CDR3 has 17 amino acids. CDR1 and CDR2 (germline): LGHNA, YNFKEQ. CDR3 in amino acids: CASSQEVNGIAKNIQYF. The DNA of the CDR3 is TGTGCCAGCAGCCAAGAGGTAAACGGGATCGCCAAAAACATTCAGTACTTC.

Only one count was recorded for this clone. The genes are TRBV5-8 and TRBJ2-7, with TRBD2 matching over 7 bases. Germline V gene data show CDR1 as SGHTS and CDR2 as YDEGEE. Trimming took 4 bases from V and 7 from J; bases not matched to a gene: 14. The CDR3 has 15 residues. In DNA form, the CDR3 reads TGTGCCAGCAGCGGGGGGGGGAATCCTAACATGGAGCAGTACTTC. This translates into CASSGGGNPNMEQYF. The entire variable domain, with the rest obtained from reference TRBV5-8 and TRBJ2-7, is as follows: EAGVTQSPTHLIKTRGQQATLRCSPISGHTSVYWYQQALGLGLQFLLWYDEGEERNRGNFPPRFSGRQFPNYSSELNVNALELEDSALYLCASSGGGNPNMEQYFGPGTRLTVT.

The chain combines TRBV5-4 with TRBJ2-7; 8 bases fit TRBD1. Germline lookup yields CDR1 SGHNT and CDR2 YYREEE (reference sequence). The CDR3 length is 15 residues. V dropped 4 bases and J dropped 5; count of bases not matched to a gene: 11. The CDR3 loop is CASSLGQGGLHEQYF. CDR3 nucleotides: TGTGCCAGCAGCCTTGGACAGGGTGGGCTCCACGAGCAGTACTTC.

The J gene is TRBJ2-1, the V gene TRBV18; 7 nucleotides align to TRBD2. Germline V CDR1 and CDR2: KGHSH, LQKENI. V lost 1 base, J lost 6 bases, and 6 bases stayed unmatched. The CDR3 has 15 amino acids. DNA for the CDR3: TGTGCCAGCTCACCACTCGGGGGAGGGCGCAATGAGCAGTTCTTC. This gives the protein CASSPLGGGRNEQFF.

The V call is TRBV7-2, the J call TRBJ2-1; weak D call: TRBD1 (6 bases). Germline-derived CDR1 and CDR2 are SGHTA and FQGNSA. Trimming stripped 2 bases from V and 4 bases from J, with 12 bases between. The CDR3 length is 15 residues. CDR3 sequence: CASSLQGTVYNEQFF. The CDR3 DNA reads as TGTGCCAGCAGCTTACAGGGGACGGTTTACAATGAGCAGTTCTTC.

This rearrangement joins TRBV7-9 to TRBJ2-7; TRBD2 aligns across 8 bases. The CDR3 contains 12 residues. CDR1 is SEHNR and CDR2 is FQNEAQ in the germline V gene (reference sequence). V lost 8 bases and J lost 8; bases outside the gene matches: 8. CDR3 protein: CASLREGLQQYF. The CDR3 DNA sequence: TGTGCCAGCCTTCGGGAGGGCCTACAGCAGTACTTC.

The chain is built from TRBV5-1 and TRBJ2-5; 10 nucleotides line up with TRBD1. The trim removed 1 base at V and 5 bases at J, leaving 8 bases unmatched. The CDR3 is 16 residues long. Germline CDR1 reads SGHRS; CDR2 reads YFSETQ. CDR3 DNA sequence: TGCGCCAGCAGCTTGCCAGGGACAGGGGCAACGGAGACCCAGTACTTC. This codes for CASSLPGTGATETQYF.

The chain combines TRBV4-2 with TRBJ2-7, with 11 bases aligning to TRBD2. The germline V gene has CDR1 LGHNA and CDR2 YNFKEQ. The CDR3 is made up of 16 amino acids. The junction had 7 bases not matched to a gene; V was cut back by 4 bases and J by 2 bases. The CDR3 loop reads CASSLSGTSGPYEQYF. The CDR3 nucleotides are TGTGCCAGCAGCCTGTCCGGGACTAGCGGTCCCTACGAGCAGTACTTC.

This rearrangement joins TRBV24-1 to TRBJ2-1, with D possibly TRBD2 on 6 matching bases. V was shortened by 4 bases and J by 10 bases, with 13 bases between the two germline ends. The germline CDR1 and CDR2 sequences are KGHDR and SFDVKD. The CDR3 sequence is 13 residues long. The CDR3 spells CATSDRPRGEQFF. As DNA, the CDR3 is TGTGCCACCAGTGACCGGCCCCGGGGGGAGCAGTTCTTC.

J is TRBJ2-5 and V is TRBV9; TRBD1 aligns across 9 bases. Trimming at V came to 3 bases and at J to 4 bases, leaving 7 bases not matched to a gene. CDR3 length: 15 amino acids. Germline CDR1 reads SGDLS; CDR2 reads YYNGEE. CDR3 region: CASSAQGARGETQYF. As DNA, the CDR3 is TGTGCCAGCAGCGCACAGGGGGCAAGGGGAGAGACCCAGTACTTC.

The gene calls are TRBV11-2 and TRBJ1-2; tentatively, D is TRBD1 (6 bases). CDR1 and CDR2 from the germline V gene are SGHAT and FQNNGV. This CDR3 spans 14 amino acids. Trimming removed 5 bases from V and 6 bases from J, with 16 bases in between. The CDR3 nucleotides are TGTGCCAGCAGCATGCTCGGGGGGGGCGATGGCTACACCTTC. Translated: CASSMLGGGDGYTF.

The CDR3 sequence is CASSRTSGKGETQYF. DNA for the CDR3: TGTGCCAGCAGCCGGACTAGCGGGAAGGGAGAGACCCAGTACTTC. The chain recombines TRBV6-5 with TRBJ2-5; the match to TRBD2 covers 12 bases. V dropped 6 bases and J dropped 4; count of bases not matched to a gene: 6. From germline, CDR1 is MNHEY and CDR2 SVGAGI. The CDR3 runs 15 residues.

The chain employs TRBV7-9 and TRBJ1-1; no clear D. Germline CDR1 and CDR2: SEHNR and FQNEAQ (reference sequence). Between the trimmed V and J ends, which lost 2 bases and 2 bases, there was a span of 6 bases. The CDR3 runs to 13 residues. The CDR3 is CASSLPRNTEAFF. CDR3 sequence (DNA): TGTGCCAGCAGCTTACCCAGAAACACTGAAGCTTTCTTT.

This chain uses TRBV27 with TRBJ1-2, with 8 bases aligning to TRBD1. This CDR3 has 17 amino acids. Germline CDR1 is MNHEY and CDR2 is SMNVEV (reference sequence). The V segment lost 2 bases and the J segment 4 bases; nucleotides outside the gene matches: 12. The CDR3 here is CASSLRGTGNFGYGYTF. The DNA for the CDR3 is TGTGCCAGCAGTTTAAGAGGGACAGGTAATTTTGGCTATGGCTACACCTTC.

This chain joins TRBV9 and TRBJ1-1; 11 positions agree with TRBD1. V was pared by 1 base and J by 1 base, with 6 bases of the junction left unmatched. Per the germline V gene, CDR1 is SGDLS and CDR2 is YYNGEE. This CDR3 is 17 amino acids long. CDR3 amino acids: CASSVRAGTGGNTEAFF. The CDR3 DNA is TGTGCCAGCAGCGTACGAGCCGGGACAGGGGGGAACACTGAAGCTTTCTTT.

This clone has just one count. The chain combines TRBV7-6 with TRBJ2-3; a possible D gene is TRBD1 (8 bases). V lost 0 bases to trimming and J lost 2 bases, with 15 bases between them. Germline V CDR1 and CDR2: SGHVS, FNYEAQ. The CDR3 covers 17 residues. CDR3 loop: CASSLANTGGATDTQYF. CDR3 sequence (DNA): TGTGCCAGCAGCTTAGCGAACACAGGGGGGGCCACAGATACGCAGTATTTT.

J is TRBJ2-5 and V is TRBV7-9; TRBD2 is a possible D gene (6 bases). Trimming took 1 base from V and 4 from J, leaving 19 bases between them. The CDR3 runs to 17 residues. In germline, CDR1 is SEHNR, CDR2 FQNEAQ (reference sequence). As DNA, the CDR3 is TGTGCCAGCAGCTTAGGGGAGACCCTCCGCGGGGCAGAGACCCAGTACTTC. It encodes CASSLGETLRGAETQYF. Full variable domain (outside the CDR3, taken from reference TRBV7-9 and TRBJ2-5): DTGVSQNPRHKITKRGQNVTFRCDPISEHNRLYWYRQTLGQGPEFLTYFQNEAQLEKSRLLSDRFSAERPKGSFSTLEIQRTEQGDSAMYLCASSLGETLRGAETQYFGPGTRLLVL.

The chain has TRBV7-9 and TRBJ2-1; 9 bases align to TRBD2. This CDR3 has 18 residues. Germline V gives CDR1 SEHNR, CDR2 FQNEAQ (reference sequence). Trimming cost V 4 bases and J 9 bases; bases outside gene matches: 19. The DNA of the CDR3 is TGTGCCAGCAGCTCCCGTGGGGTGGCTAGCGGGGAGGCGGGTGAGCAGTTCTTC. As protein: CASSSRGVASGEAGEQFF.

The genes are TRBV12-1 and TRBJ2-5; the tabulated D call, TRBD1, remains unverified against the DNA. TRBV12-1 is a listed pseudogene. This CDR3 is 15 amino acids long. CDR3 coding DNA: TGTGCCAGCAGCTTTGTGAGGGACACCCAAGAGACCCAGTACTTC. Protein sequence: CASSFVRDTQETQYF.

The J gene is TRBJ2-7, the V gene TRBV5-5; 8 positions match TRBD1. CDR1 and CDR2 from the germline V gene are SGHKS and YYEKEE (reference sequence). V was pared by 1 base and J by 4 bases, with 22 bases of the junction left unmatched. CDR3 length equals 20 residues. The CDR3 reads CASSLPARTGRAVAGYEQYF. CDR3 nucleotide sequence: TGTGCCAGCAGCTTGCCCGCCAGGACAGGGCGCGCAGTCGCGGGATACGAGCAGTACTTC.

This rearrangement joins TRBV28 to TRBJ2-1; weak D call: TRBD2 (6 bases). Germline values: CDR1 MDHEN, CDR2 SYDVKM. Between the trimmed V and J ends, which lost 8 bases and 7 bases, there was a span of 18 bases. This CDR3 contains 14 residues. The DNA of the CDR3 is TGTGCCAGCGGAGGGATCATTGGGGCGAATGAGCAGTTCTTC. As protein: CASGGIIGANEQFF.

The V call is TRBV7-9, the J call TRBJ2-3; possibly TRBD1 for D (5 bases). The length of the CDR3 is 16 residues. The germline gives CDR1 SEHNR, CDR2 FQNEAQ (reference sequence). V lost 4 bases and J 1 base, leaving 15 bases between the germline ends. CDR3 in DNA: TGTGCCAGCAGCTCCCTCAATAAGGGGCGCACAGATACGCAGTATTTT. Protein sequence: CASSSLNKGRTDTQYF.

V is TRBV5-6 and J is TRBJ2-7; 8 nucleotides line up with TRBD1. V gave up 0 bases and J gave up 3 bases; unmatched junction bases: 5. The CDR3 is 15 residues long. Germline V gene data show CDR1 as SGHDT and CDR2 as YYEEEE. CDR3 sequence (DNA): TGTGCCAGCAGCTTGGAGGGCAGGGGGCTCTACGAGCAGTACTTC. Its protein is CASSLEGRGLYEQYF.

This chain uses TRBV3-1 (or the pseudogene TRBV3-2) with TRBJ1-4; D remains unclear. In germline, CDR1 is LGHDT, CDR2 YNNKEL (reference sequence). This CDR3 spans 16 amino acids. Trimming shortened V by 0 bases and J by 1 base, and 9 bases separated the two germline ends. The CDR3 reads CASSQDPGKTNEKLFF. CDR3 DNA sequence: TGTGCCAGCAGCCAAGATCCGGGGAAAACTAATGAAAAACTGTTTTTT.

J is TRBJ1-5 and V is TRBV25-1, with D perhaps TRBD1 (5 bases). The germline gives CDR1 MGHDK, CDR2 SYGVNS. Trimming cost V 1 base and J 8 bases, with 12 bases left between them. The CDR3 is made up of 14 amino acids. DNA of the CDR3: TGTGCCAGCAGTGAATTAGCAGGGCTCGAGCCCCAGCATTTT. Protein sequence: CASSELAGLEPQHF.

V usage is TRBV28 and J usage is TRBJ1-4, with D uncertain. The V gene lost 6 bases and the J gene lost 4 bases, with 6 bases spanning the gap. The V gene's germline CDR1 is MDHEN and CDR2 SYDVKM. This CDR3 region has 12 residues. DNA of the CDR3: TGTGCCAGCAGCCGGAGTAATGAAAAACTGTTTTTT. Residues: CASSRSNEKLFF. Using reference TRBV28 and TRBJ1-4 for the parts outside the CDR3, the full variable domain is DVKVTQSSRYLVKRTGEKVFLECVQDMDHENMFWYRQDPGLGLRLIYFSYDVKMKEKGDIPEGYSVSREKKERFSLILESASTNQTSMYLCASSRSNEKLFFGSGTQLSVL.